This T cell receptor beta chain was recovered during a study of neurological immune-mediated disorders. This clonotype was observed many times. Its antigen remains unknown. A total of 2 million PBMCs stored at -80 degrees C provided the unsorted libraries. Synthesis of cDNA was carried out by template-switch 5'RACE. The reaction used 10-nucleotide random UMIs. Over 170 million TCR-beta sequences (from 15-18 subjects) were yielded by each sequencing run. TCRdb fed the 5' RACE reads into MiXCR, producing one record per CDR3 protein. This table holds approximately 50,000 distinct CDR3 sequences, approximately 10% found once. The CDR3 spans 13 residues. Deletions cut 3 bases from V and 7 bases from J, with 10 bases between. The study's findings and limits: Sharing of CDR3 amino acid sequences among expanded clones across subjects was absent, suggesting private repertoires in all groups.

The chain combines TRBV12-3 or TRBV12-4 with TRBJ1-5; unclear D gene. The material sequenced was PBMCs. The receptor was isolated from a man between 65 and 80 years old with HTLV-1-associated myelopathy (HAM/TSP). The CDR3 is CASSLREGQPQHF. CDR3 nucleotide sequence: TGTGCCAGCAGTTTGAGGGAAGGGCAGCCCCAGCATTTT.